This T cell receptor (beta chain) came from a study of breast tumors, draining lymph nodes, adjacent tissues. MiXCR was run by TCRdb on the multiplex PCR reads, yielding one entry per CDR3 protein. The sample consists of fewer than 25,000 distinct CDR3 sequences, 60% to 75% of them appearing once. The CDR3 extends over 15 amino acids. V was shortened by 5 bases and J by 8 bases, with 18 bases between the two germline ends. Germline V gene data show CDR1 as LNHDA and CDR2 as SQIVND (reference sequence). The sample consisted of tumor-adjacent breast tissue. The chain links TRBV19 to TRBJ1-4, with D perhaps matching TRBD1 (5 bases). The TCR was taken from a female donor with breast cancer. Some clones in this sample may be carry-over from other donors' samples. CDR3 DNA sequence: TGTGCCAGTAGTCCCACGGGGGATTTGGGCGAAAAACTGTTTTTT. This gives the protein CASSPTGDLGEKLFF.